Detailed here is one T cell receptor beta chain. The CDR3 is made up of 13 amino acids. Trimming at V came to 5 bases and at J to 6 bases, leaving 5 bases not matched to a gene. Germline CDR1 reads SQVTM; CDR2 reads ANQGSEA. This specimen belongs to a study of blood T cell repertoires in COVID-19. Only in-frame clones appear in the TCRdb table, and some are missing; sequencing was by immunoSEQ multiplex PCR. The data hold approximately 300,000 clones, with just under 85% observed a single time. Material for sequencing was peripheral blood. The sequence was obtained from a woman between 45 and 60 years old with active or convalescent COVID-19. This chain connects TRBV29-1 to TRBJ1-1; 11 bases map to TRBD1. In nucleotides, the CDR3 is TGCAGCGTTATCGGACAGGGGGCGGCTGAAGCTTTCTTT. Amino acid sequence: CSVIGQGAAEAFF.